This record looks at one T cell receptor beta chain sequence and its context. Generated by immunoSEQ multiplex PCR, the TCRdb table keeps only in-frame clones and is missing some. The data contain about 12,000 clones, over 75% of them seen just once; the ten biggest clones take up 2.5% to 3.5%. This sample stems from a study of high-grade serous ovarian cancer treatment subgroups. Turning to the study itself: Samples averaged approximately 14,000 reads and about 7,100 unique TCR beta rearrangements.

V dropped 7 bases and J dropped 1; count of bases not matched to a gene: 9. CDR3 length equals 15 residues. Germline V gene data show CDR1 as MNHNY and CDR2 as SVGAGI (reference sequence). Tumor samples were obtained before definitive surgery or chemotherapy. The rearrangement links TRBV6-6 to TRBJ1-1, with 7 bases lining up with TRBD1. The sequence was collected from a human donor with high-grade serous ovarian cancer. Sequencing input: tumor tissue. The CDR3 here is CASTSPRQGNTEAFF. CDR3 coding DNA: TGTGCCAGCACCTCACCCCGACAGGGGAACACTGAAGCTTTCTTT.